Included here is one TCR beta chain sequence, with context. The antigen remains undetermined. The approximately 130-subject validation cohort, separate from the roughly 700-subject first cohort, included the donors. Generated by immunoSEQ multiplex PCR, the TCRdb table keeps only in-frame clones and is missing some. The sample includes 200,000 to 300,000 clones, about 86% seen only once; the top ten take around 1.2%. The data were taken from a study of cytomegalovirus exposure and HLA in healthy donors. J was trimmed by 2 bases and V by 6 bases; bases with no gene match: 5. There are 14 residues in the CDR3. Germline CDR1 and CDR2: MNHEY and SMNVEV (reference sequence). Study-wide results and limits: Most sequenced TCRs were rare (though some public TCRs occurred in many donors). TCR beta chains numbering about 160 were designated cytomegalovirus-associated. The classifier reportedly diagnosed cytomegalovirus status with high sensitivity and specificity.

The chain recombines TRBV27 with TRBJ1-2, with 8 bases fitting TRBD1. Sequenced sample: PBMCs. The clonotype was recovered from a woman aged 25 to 45 in good health and CMV-seropositive. CDR3: CASRGTGRNYGYTF. The CDR3 nucleotides read TGTGCCAGCAGGGGGACAGGTCGAAACTATGGCTACACCTTC.